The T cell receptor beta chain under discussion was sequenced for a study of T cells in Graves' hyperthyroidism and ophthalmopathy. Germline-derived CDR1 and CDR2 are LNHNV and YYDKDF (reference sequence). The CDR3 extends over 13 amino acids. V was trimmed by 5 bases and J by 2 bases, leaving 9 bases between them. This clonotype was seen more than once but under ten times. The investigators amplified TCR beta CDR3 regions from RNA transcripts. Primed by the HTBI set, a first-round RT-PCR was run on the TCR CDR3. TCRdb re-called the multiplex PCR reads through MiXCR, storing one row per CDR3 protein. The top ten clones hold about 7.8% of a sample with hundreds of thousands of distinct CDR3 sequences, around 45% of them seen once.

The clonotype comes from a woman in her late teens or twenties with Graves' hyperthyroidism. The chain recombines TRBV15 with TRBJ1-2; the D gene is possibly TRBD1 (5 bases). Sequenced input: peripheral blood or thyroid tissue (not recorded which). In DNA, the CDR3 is TGTGCCACCAGCCTAGCAGGGAACTATGGCTACACCTTC. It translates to CATSLAGNYGYTF.